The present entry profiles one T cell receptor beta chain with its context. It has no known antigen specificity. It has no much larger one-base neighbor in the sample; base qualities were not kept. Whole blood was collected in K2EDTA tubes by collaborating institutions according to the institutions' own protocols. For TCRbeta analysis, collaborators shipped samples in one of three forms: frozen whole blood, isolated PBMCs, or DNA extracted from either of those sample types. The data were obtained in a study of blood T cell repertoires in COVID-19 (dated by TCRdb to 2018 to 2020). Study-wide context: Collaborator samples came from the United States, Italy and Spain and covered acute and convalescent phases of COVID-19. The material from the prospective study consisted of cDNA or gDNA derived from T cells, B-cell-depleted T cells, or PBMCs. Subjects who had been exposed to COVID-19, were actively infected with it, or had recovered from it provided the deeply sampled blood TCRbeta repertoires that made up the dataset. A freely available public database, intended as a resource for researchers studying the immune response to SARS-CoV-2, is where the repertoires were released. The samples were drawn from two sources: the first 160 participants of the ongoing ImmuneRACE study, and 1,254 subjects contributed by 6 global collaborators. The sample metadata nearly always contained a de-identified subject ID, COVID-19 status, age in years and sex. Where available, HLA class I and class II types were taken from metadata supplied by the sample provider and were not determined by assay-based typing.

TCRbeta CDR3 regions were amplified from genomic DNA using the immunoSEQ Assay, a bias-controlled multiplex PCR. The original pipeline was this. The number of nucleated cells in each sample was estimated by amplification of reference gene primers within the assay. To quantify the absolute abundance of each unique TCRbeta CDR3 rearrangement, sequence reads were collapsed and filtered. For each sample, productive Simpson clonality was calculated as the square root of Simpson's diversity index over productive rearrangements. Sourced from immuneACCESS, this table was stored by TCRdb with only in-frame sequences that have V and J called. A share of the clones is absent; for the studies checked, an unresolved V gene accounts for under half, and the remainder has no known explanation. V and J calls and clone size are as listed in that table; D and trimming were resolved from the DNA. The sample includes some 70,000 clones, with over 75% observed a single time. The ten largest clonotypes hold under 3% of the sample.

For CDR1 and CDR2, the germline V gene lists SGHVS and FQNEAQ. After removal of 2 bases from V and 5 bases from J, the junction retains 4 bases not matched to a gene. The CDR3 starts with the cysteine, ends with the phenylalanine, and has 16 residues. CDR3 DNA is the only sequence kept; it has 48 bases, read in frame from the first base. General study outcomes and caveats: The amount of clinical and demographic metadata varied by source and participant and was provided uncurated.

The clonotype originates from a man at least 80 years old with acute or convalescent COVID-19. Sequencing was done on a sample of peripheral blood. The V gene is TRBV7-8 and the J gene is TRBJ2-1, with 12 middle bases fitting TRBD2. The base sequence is TGTGCCAGCAGCTTATTTGGGACTAGCGGGCACAATGAGCAGTTCTTC. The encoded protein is CASSLFGTSGHNEQFF.